This T cell receptor (beta chain) was sequenced during a study of shared clonotypes between healthy human individuals (dated by TCRdb to 2019 to 2021). For context, the study as a whole: A couple of women and a few men aged 18 to 49 years were included in the cohort. Each donor's leukapheresis produced roughly between roughly 0.94 and 9.5 billion PBMCs. The study deeply sequenced blood TCR repertoires of several healthy adults to estimate repertoire size and the extent of clonotype sharing between individuals. To increase sequencing depth and limit assay-specific biases, TCR repertoire library preparation and sequencing were carried out by different laboratories using diverse techniques. For each donor, CD4 naive and CD4 memory were each given three plates, CD8 naive was given two plates, and CD8 memory was given one plate. What the authors observed across the whole study: Rarefaction of sorted-subset datasets indicated incomplete sequencing despite the large sequencing depth. Sharing across a few donors was observed for around 4.8% of naive CD4, 3% to 3.5% of naive CD8, over 2% of memory CD4, and less than 0.45% of memory CD8 clonotypes. Naive subsets generally had larger estimated clonotype richness than memory subsets. Clonotypes shared by all four sorted-subset donors showed higher generation probabilities than non-shared clonotypes. Only blood was sampled, and tissue TCR repertoires likely differ from those in blood. Because the study included a small number of donors, the genetic and exposure-history diversity represented was limited. Pairwise subsampling led to the expectation that sequencing depth would affect the degree of clonotype sharing among donors.

Turning to this clone: It lacks a known antigen. The input lacks base qualities; no much larger clone sits a single base away.

The CDR1 and CDR2 encoded by the germline V gene are SQVTM and ANQGSEA. Including cysteine and phenylalanine, the CDR3 has 16 amino acids. The kept DNA is CDR3 alone, 48 bases in frame from the first base. V and J are trimmed by 5 bases and 0 bases, and the gene matches miss 11 bases of the junction. Using the deep immunoSEQ assay, multiplex PCR amplified TCR CDR3 regions from genomic DNA. Extracted genomic DNA from each cell subset was distributed evenly across all wells of several immunoSEQ 96-well plates, and each plate was treated as a replicate. Each replicate PCR for sorted subsets received 150 to 250 ng genomic DNA, equal to 30,000 or so T cell genomes. Purified libraries were quantified with a Qubit 3.0 fluorometer, sized on a Bioanalyzer 2100, and re-quantified with the KAPA Library Quantification kit. Every immunoSEQ 96-well plate was sequenced on a separate single-read 150-cycle Illumina NextSeq 550 flow cell. Per the original workflow: Because only junctional sequences without quality scores were contained in the immunoSEQ output, filtering matching that applied to full-length reads could not be performed. Sequences were annotated with PyIR, a Python wrapper for IgBLAST v1.9, and V/J genes and CDR3 were assigned using IMGT germline references. Any read was removed if the V/J assignment was weak (E-value above 1e-6), the CDR3 was missing, or the read contained stop codons, out-of-frame junctions, or ambiguous translated residues. V3J clonotypes were defined as sequences sharing an identical inferred V gene, J gene, and CDR3 amino acid sequence. The percentage overlap between two repertoires was calculated by dividing the number of shared unique clonotypes by the size of the smaller repertoire. Repertoire richness was assessed with RTK rarefaction, the Chao1 estimator, and Recon v2.1 estimates of unobserved clonotypes. OLGA was used to compute generation probabilities for all TCRbeta clonotypes that the gDNA method yielded from a few donors. TCRdb holds this immuneACCESS table with in-frame rearrangements only. Some clones are missing; in checked studies, unresolved V genes explain under half, and the rest has no known cause. Clone size and the V and J calls come from that table; the DNA yielded D and trimming. A total of around 2.1 million clones appear in this sample, around 93% of them only once. Jointly, the top ten make up approximately 1.7% of the sample.

CD8 naive samples were CD45RO-negative cells positively selected for CCR7, giving a CD45RA+CCR7+ population that excluded TemRA cells. The donors were healthy, HIV-negative adults with no recently reported acute infections or vaccinations. All donors were Caucasian adults living in Nashville, Tennessee, USA. Blood was collected by leukapheresis, and PBMCs were isolated by Ficoll-Histopaque density gradient centrifugation and then cryopreserved in liquid nitrogen vapor phase. Analytical flow cytometry was used to check the purity and quantity of every magnetically sorted T cell population. From each sorted fraction, genomic DNA was isolated and quantified by UV absorbance on a Nanodrop 2000c.

The sequence joins TRBV29-1 to TRBJ2-7; 9 bases in the junction line up with TRBD2. Sequencing used naive CD8+ T cells from PBMCs. In light of the paper, this sample's cell subset or site label describes: CD45RA+CCR7+. This TCR derives from a man between 18 and 35 years old in good health. Some clones in this sample may be carry-over from other donors' samples. The CDR3 amino acid sequence is: CSVILAGASSSYEQYF. The bases are TGCAGCGTTATTTTAGCGGGGGCCTCAAGCTCCTACGAGCAGTACTTC.